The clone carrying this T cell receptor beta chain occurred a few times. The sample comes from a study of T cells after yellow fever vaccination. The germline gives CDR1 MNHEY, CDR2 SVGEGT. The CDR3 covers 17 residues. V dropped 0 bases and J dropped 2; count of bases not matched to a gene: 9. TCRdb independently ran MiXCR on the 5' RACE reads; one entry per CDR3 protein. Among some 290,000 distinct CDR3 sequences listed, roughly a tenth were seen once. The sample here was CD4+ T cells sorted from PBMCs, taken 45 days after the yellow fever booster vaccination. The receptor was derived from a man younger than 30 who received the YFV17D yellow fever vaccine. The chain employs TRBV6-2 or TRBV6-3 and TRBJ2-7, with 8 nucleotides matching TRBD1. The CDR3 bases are TGTGCCAGCAGTTACTCGGTACAGGGGGTTCTCACCTACGAGCAGTACGTC. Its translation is CASSYSVQGVLTYEQYV.